This T cell receptor (beta chain) was identified in a study of OX40 agonist ivuxolimab in advanced cancers. This CDR3 has 15 amino acids. V was cut by 3 bases and J by 2 bases, with 12 bases left in between. Germline V CDR1 and CDR2: ENHRY, SYGVKD. The study, taken as a whole, reports: Antigens targeted by the expanded peripheral T cells were not determined.

With respect to this clone: No antigen is known for it.

Here immunoSEQ multiplex PCR was the method, and the copy in TCRdb shows in-frame clones only, minus some. The sample holds around 100,000 clones; about 89% are singletons and the top ten take approximately 0.16%. This rearrangement joins TRBV10-3 to TRBJ2-3; possible D gene TRBD1, 6 bases. The sample here was CD4+ or CD8+ T cells sorted from blood, taken in a trial of the OX40 agonist ivuxolimab. The receptor's source is an adult with an advanced solid tumor such as melanoma, head and neck, liver or kidney cancer. This CDR3 reads CAISDRGSNTDTQYF. The CDR3 DNA sequence: TGTGCCATCAGTGACAGGGGCAGCAACACAGATACGCAGTATTTT.